This TCR beta chain was recorded in a study of blood T cells in healthy people across ages. Across the study: Template switching caught about one barcoded beta molecule for each two T cells. General study results and limits: Compared with aged donors, long-lived donors showed fewer expanded clones, suggesting selection.

Sample-barcoded 5' priming and a J-beta primer mix drove a second PCR of 7 to 11 cycles. Researchers report that a template-switch adaptor with 12 random nucleotides tagged each cDNA molecule. TCRdb independently ran MiXCR on the 5' RACE reads; one entry per CDR3 protein. This table has approximately 600,000 distinct CDR3 sequences, about 53% appearing once. Turning to this clonotype: Its antigen remains unidentified.

Per the germline V gene, CDR1 is KGHSH and CDR2 is LQKENI. J was trimmed by 7 bases and V by 2 bases; bases with no gene match: 5. The CDR3 is 15 amino acids. The genes are TRBV18 and TRBJ1-4; 9 bases map to TRBD1. The receptor's source is a man aged 55 to 70 in good health. Sequencing was performed on blood. The CDR3 nucleotides are TGTGCCAGCTCACCAACAGGGGGCGCCGGTGAAAAACTGTTTTTT. As protein: CASSPTGGAGEKLFF.